These T cell receptor beta chains were read from a single sample in a study of T cells in tuberculosis. Produced via immunoSEQ multiplex PCR; TCRdb's table is partial and in-frame only. The sample has some 90,000 clones; approximately 91% are singletons. Sequencing used CD1b-GMM tetramer-negative cells sorted from PBMCs. All receptors derive from an adult woman with latent tuberculosis. The CDR3 runs from the conserved cysteine through the conserved F or W. Each record gives: V gene, clone size, J gene, D gene, CDR3 protein, CDR3 DNA. D genes are given only for firm matches. The size field is filled for only some rows; it gives once, few, many or a size class.

TRBV16	.	TRBJ1-5	.	CASSENRAGNQPQHF	TGTGCCAGCAGCGAAAACAGGGCGGGCAATCAGCCCCAGCATTTT
TRBV7-8	.	TRBJ1-2	TRBD1	CASSPGTGPNYGYTF	TGTGCCAGCAGCCCTGGGACAGGGCCAAACTATGGCTACACCTTC
TRBV4-3	.	TRBJ2-3	TRBD2	CASSQDAGGTSGVTDTQYF	TGCGCCAGCAGCCAAGATGCGGGGGGGACTAGCGGGGTCACAGATACGCAGTATTTT
TRBV2	.	TRBJ2-3	.	CASSEARYPDTQYF	TGTGCCAGCAGTGAAGCGAGGTACCCAGATACGCAGTATTTT
TRBV29-1	.	TRBJ2-5	TRBD2	CSVPPGGETQYF	TGCAGCGTCCCCCCGGGGGGAGAGACCCAGTACTTC
TRBV12-5	.	TRBJ1-1	TRBD1	CASGLVRGLGTEAFF	TGTGCTAGTGGCTTGGTTAGGGGGCTAGGCACTGAAGCTTTCTTT
TRBV6-6	.	TRBJ1-4	.	CASSYGQGSEKLFF	TGTGCCAGCAGTTACGGTCAGGGTAGTGAAAAACTGTTTTTT
TRBV5-1	.	TRBJ2-3	TRBD2	CASSTGLESTDTQYF	TGCGCCAGCAGCACGGGACTAGAGAGCACAGATACGCAGTATTTT
TRBV5-4	.	TRBJ2-7	TRBD1	CASSWDRGGYEQYF	TGTGCCAGCAGCTGGGACAGGGGTGGCTACGAGCAGTACTTC
TRBV16	.	TRBJ2-1	.	CASSQLWEASQFF	TGTGCCAGCAGCCAATTGTGGGAGGCTTCGCAGTTCTTC
TRBV9	.	TRBJ2-2	TRBD1	CASSSGQGKTGELFF	TGTGCCAGCAGCTCAGGACAGGGAAAGACCGGGGAGCTGTTTTTT
TRBV5-1	.	TRBJ2-5	TRBD1	CASSLGGTGHQETQYF	TGCGCCAGCAGCCTTGGGGGGACAGGCCACCAAGAGACCCAGTACTTC
TRBV15	.	TRBJ2-3	.	CATIQGEVTDTQYF	TGTGCCACCATACAAGGGGAGGTCACAGATACGCAGTATTTT
TRBV7-9	once	TRBJ1-1	.	CASSLGRTQLKVAFF	TGTGCCAGCAGCTTAGGGAGGACCCAACTGAAAGTTGCTTTCTTT
TRBV7-9	few	TRBJ2-7	.	CASSLGSYEQYF	TGTGCCAGCAGCTTAGGCAGCTACGAGCAGTACTTC
TRBV2	.	TRBJ2-1	TRBD2	CASSAGGGASYNEQFF	TGTGCCAGCAGTGCTGGCGGGGGGGCTTCCTACAATGAGCAGTTCTTC
TRBV4-2	.	TRBJ1-1	TRBD1	CASSQPGTGGASTEAFF	TGTGCCAGCAGCCAACCCGGGACAGGGGGCGCGAGCACTGAAGCTTTCTTT
TRBV5-4	.	TRBJ1-2	TRBD1	CASSLTGGGYTF	TGTGCCAGCAGCTTGACAGGGGGCGGCTACACCTTC
TRBV4-2	.	TRBJ2-5	TRBD1	CASSTGGGFSETQYF	TGTGCCAGCTCGACAGGGGGAGGGTTTTCGGAGACCCAGTACTTC
TRBV10-3	.	TRBJ1-5	TRBD1	CAISGTGTEDQPQHF	TGTGCCATCAGTGGGACCGGGACAGAGGATCAGCCCCAGCATTTT
TRBV27	.	TRBJ1-1	.	CASKRNTEAFF	TGTGCCAGCAAGAGGAACACTGAAGCTTTCTTT
TRBV7-2	.	TRBJ2-7	.	CASSLHGGLPYEQYF	TGTGCCAGCAGCTTACACGGGGGGCTACCCTACGAGCAGTACTTC
TRBV5-3	.	TRBJ2-5	TRBD2	CARSLRTSQETQYF	TGTGCCAGAAGCCTACGGACTAGCCAAGAGACCCAGTACTTC
TRBV5-4	.	TRBJ2-5	TRBD2	CASSAGLAGGSETQYF	TGTGCCAGCAGCGCGGGACTAGCGGGGGGGTCCGAGACCCAGTACTTC
TRBV4-2	.	TRBJ2-2	TRBD2	CASSQALAGQRRTGELFF	TGTGCCAGCAGCCAAGCACTAGCGGGACAAAGACGCACCGGGGAGCTGTTTTTT
TRBV28	once	TRBJ2-3	TRBD1	CASSFQGADTQYF	TGTGCCAGCAGTTTCCAGGGGGCAGATACGCAGTATTTT
TRBV6-6	.	TRBJ1-1	.	CASSYSKGVNTEAFF	TGTGCCAGCAGTTACTCGAAAGGGGTGAACACTGAAGCTTTCTTT
TRBV11-3	.	TRBJ2-2	.	CASSRETGELFF	TGTGCCAGCAGCCGAGAAACCGGGGAGCTGTTTTTT
TRBV7-6	.	TRBJ2-1	TRBD2	CASGQGGDNEQFF	TGTGCCAGCGGCCAGGGAGGGGACAATGAGCAGTTCTTC
TRBV7-3	once	TRBJ2-3	.	CASSPGTFTDTQYF	TGTGCCAGCAGCCCTGGCACCTTCACAGATACGCAGTATTTT
TRBV7-6	.	TRBJ2-7	.	CASSSTQGLEQYF	TGTGCCAGCAGCTCCACCCAGGGTCTAGAGCAGTACTTC
TRBV9	.	TRBJ2-2	.	CASSERGSGTGELFF	TGTGCCAGCAGCGAACGGGGTTCGGGCACCGGGGAGCTGTTTTTT
TRBV23-1	.	TRBJ2-1	TRBD2	CASSHNCGGVRDEQFF	TGCGCCAGCAGCCATAATTGCGGGGGGGTGAGGGATGAGCAGTTCTTC
TRBV11-1	.	TRBJ1-2	.	CASSLRGNYGYTF	TGTGCCAGCAGCTTAAGAGGGAACTATGGCTACACCTTC
TRBV7-2	.	TRBJ2-2	TRBD2	CASSETSGGTGELFF	TGTGCCAGCAGCGAGACTAGCGGGGGCACCGGGGAGCTGTTTTTT
TRBV5-1	.	TRBJ1-5	TRBD1	CASSNHASVGTGDQPQHF	TGCGCCAGCAGTAACCATGCCTCGGTGGGGACAGGGGATCAGCCCCAACATTTT
TRBV27	.	TRBJ2-7	.	CASSTYRLGYEQYF	TGTGCCAGCAGTACCTACAGGCTTGGGTACGAGCAGTACTTC
TRBV9	.	TRBJ2-6	.	CASSVAATGLSGANVLTF	TGTGCCAGCAGCGTAGCTGCGACAGGCCTCTCTGGGGCCAACGTCCTGACTTTC
TRBV5-4	few	TRBJ2-7	TRBD2	CASSPGGREQYF	TGTGCCAGCTCCCCGGGGGGTCGAGAGCAGTACTTC
TRBV7-2	.	TRBJ2-7	TRBD1	CASSLTGQGFGYEQYF	TGTGCCAGCAGCCTCACCGGACAGGGCTTTGGCTACGAGCAGTACTTC
TRBV7-2	.	TRBJ2-3	.	CASSPAMDTQYF	TGTGCCAGCAGCCCCGCGATGGATACGCAGTATTTT
TRBV2	.	TRBJ1-1	TRBD1	CASTGDRAYTEAFF	TGTGCCAGCACCGGGGACAGGGCCTATACTGAAGCTTTCTTT
TRBV4-1	.	TRBJ2-3	TRBD1	CASSLQGSTDTQYF	TGCGCCAGCAGCTTACAGGGGAGCACAGATACGCAGTATTTT
TRBV12-5	.	TRBJ2-1	.	CASGLEQFF	TGTGCTAGTGGTCTCGAGCAGTTCTTC
TRBV5-1	.	TRBJ2-7	.	CASSLGEIDPYEQYF	TGCGCCAGCAGCTTGGGAGAGATCGATCCCTACGAGCAGTACTTC
TRBV7-9	.	TRBJ2-5	TRBD1	CASSLDKDRVQETQYF	TGTGCCAGCAGCTTAGACAAGGACAGGGTCCAAGAGACCCAGTACTTC
TRBV2	.	TRBJ2-5	TRBD1	CASRRDRGNQETQYF	TGTGCCAGCAGGAGGGACAGGGGCAACCAAGAGACCCAGTACTTC
TRBV2	.	TRBJ2-3	TRBD2	CASSERGLEDTQYF	TGTGCCAGCAGTGAGCGGGGACTAGAAGATACGCAGTATTTT
TRBV10-3	.	TRBJ1-1	.	CAIRETGSNTEAFF	TGTGCCATCAGGGAGACAGGTTCGAACACTGAAGCTTTCTTT
TRBV5-1	once	TRBJ1-4	TRBD1	CASSLTGTANEKLFF	TGCGCCAGCAGCCTGACAGGGACCGCTAATGAAAAACTGTTTTTT
TRBV19	.	TRBJ1-1	.	CATNAYREMNTEAFF	TGTGCCACGAACGCCTACAGGGAGATGAACACTGAAGCTTTCTTT
TRBV5-1	.	TRBJ2-7	.	CASSVGQGSSYEQYF	TGCGCCAGCAGCGTCGGGCAGGGAAGTTCCTACGAGCAGTACTTC
TRBV28	.	TRBJ1-6	TRBD1	CASSIARGYNSPLHF	TGTGCCAGCAGTATCGCCAGGGGGTATAATTCCCCCCTCCACTTT
TRBV2	.	TRBJ2-1	TRBD1	CASTTGTGRNEQFF	TGTGCCAGCACCACCGGGACAGGGAGAAATGAGCAGTTCTTC
TRBV5-4	once	TRBJ1-1	.	CASSREGEVTEAFF	TGTGCCAGCAGCCGGGAGGGGGAGGTTACTGAAGCTTTCTTT
TRBV5-1	.	TRBJ1-3	TRBD1	CASSWTGTSDGNTIYF	TGCGCCAGCAGCTGGACAGGGACCTCGGATGGAAACACCATATATTTT
TRBV2	few	TRBJ2-1	.	CASSFQGYNEQFF	TGTGCCAGCAGCTTCCAGGGTTACAATGAGCAGTTCTTC
TRBV7-9	.	TRBJ2-5	.	CASSLREGNQETQYF	TGTGCCAGCAGCTTGAGGGAAGGGAACCAAGAGACCCAGTACTTC